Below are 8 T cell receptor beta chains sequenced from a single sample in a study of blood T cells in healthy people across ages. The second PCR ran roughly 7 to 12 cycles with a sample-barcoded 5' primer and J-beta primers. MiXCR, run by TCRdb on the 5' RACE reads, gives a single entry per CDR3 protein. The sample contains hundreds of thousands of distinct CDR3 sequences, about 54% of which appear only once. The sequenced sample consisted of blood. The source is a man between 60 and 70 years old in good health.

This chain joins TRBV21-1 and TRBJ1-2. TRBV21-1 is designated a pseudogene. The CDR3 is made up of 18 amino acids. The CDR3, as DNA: TGTGCCAGCAGCAAAAAGAAGAGCACAGCTCCGGATAACTATGGCTACACCTTC. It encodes CASSKKKSTAPDNYGYTF.

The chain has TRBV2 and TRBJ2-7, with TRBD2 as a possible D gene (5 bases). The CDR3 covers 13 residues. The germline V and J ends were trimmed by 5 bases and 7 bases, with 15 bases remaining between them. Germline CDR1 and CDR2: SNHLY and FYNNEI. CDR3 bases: TGTGCCAGCAGTAGCGAGGGCCACAATGAGCAGTACTTC. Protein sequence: CASSSEGHNEQYF.

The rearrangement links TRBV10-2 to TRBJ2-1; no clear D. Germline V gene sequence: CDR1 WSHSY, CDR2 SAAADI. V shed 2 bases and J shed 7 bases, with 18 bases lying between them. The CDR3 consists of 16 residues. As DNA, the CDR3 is TGCGCCAGCAGTGAGCCCGAGAGAGGCGCTTCAAATGAGCAGTTCTTC. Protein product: CASSEPERGASNEQFF.

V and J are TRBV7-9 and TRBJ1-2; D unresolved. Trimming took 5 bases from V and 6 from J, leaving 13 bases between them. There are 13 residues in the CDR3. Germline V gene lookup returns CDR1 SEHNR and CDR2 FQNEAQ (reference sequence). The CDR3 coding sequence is TGTGCCAGCAGCATTGAGGGCCCCCATGGCTACACCTTC. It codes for CASSIEGPHGYTF. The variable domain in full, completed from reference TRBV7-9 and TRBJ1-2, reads DTGVSQNPRHKITKRGQNVTFRCDPISEHNRLYWYRQTLGQGPEFLTYFQNEAQLEKSRLLSDRFSAERPKGSFSTLEIQRTEQGDSAMYLCASSIEGPHGYTFGSGTRLTVV.

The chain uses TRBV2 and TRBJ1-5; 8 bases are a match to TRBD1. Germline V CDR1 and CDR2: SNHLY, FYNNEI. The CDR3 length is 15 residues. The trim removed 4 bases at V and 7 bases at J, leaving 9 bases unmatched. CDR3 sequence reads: CASSAMTGVGQPQHF. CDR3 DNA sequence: TGTGCCAGCAGTGCCATGACAGGGGTGGGACAGCCCCAGCATTTT.

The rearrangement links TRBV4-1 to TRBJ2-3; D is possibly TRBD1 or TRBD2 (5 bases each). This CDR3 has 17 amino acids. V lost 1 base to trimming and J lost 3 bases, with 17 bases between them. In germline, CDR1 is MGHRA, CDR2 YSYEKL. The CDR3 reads CASSQGLGERGTDTQYF. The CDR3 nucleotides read TGCGCCAGCAGCCAAGGTTTGGGGGAAAGAGGTACAGATACGCAGTATTTT.

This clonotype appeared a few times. Here the CDR3 reads CASSRTGDEKLFF. CDR3 sequence (DNA): TGTGCCAGCAGTCGGACAGGGGATGAAAAACTGTTTTTT. The chain has TRBV25-1 and TRBJ1-4, with 9 nucleotides matching TRBD1. This CDR3 is built from 13 residues. CDR1 is MGHDK, CDR2 SYGVNS, per germline. J gave up 6 bases and V 5 bases, and 1 base lay outside the gene matches.

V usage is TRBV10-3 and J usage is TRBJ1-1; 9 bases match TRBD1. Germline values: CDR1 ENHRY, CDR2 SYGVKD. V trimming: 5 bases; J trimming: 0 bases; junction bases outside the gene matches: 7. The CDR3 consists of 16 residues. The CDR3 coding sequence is TGTGCCATCAGTACCGGGGACAGGGCGATGAACACTGAAGCTTTCTTT. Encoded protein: CAISTGDRAMNTEAFF.